This T cell receptor (beta chain) was sequenced during a study of Ad26.COV2.S vaccination and SARS-CoV-2 variants. Using immunoSEQ multiplex PCR, the repertoire was profiled, and TCRdb retains in-frame clones only, with some absent. The sample records around 450,000 clones, 70% to 90% being singletons. Treatment indicated: 15 to 20 received Ad26.COV2.S at low or high dose, single or two shots; several received placebo; per-sample allocation not given. On day 63 after the first injection, vaccine and placebo recipients gave samples. J gave up 4 bases and V 0 bases, and 4 bases lay outside the gene matches. Germline V gene lookup returns CDR1 SGHRS and CDR2 YFSETQ. The CDR3 consists of 15 residues.

The sequence was collected from a person aged 18-60 years who received the Ad26.COV2.S COVID-19 vaccine or a placebo. This chain joins TRBV5-1 and TRBJ2-1, with 7 bases fitting TRBD1. The source material was peripheral blood, sampled in a trial of Ad26.COV2.S vaccine versus placebo. CDR3 sequence reads: CASSLEGQRYNEQFF. The CDR3, as DNA: TGCGCCAGCAGCTTGGAGGGACAGCGATACAATGAGCAGTTCTTC.